This is a list of T cell receptor beta chains from one sample in a study of blood T cell repertoires in COVID-19. Sequencing used immunoSEQ multiplex PCR; TCRdb keeps in-frame clones, though not all of them. The sample lists roughly 130,000 clones; 84% were seen once. The sample taken for sequencing was PBMCs or T cells enriched from blood (not recorded which). The receptors come from a woman in her thirties who had recovered from COVID-19. Each CDR3 is given with its conserved first and last residue. A D gene is named only where the DNA matches it firmly. For some rows the clone size is stated as once, few or many, or as a class when expanded; others skip it.

v_call	clone_size	j_call	d_call	cdr3_aa	cdr3_nt
TRBV3-1/TRBV3-2	.	TRBJ1-1	TRBD1	CASSQQTGAAFF	TGTGCCAGCAGCCAGCAGACAGGGGCAGCTTTCTTT
TRBV7-2	.	TRBJ2-4	TRBD2	CASGTEASGGYIQYF	TGTGCCAGCGGGACCGAAGCTAGCGGGGGGTACATTCAGTACTTC
TRBV4-3	.	TRBJ2-7	TRBD2	CASSQVKIAGDNHEQYF	TGCGCCAGCAGCCAAGTAAAGATAGCGGGGGATAACCACGAGCAGTACTTC
TRBV6-5	.	TRBJ2-2	.	CASSYRQPRNTGELFF	TGTGCCAGCAGTTATAGACAACCCCGAAACACCGGGGAGCTGTTTTTT
TRBV5-4	.	TRBJ2-7	.	CASSPSSGYYEQYF	TGTGCCAGCAGCCCCTCTTCAGGCTACTACGAGCAGTACTTC
TRBV4-3	.	TRBJ2-2	TRBD2	CASSQAWASGGNTGELFF	TGCGCCAGCAGCCAAGCTTGGGCTAGCGGGGGGAACACCGGGGAGCTGTTTTTT
TRBV7-2	.	TRBJ1-2	TRBD1	CASSPQQGSGYTF	TGTGCCAGCAGCCCACAACAGGGGAGTGGCTACACCTTC
TRBV9	.	TRBJ2-3	TRBD2	CASSVSGRAPSTDTQYF	TGTGCCAGCAGCGTAAGCGGGAGGGCCCCTAGCACAGATACGCAGTATTTT
TRBV10-3	.	TRBJ1-2	.	CAISALQGNYGYTF	TGTGCCATCAGTGCGCTTCAGGGGAACTATGGCTACACCTTC
TRBV4-3	.	TRBJ1-4	TRBD1	CASSQVGGTGGEKLFF	TGCGCCAGCAGCCAAGTAGGAGGGACAGGGGGTGAAAAACTGTTTTTT
TRBV4-2	many	TRBJ2-2	.	CASSQEGGAMAGELFF	TGTGCCAGCAGCCAAGAAGGGGGGGCCATGGCCGGGGAGCTGTTTTTT
TRBV6-5	.	TRBJ1-6	TRBD1	CASSRGQVDNSPLHF	TGTGCCAGCAGTAGGGGACAGGTCGATAATTCACCCCTCCACTTT
TRBV7-2	.	TRBJ1-4	TRBD1	CASSQTGSPAKLFF	TGTGCCAGCAGCCAGACAGGGAGCCCGGCAAAACTGTTTTTT
TRBV15	.	TRBJ2-7	.	CATSRERGIYEQYF	TGTGCCACCAGCAGAGAACGGGGGATATACGAGCAGTACTTC
TRBV19	.	TRBJ2-7	TRBD2	CASSIAGGSTSYEQYF	TGTGCCAGTAGTATAGCTGGCGGGAGCACCTCCTACGAGCAGTACTTC
TRBV10-3	.	TRBJ2-7	TRBD2	CAISASSGGDPYEQYF	TGTGCCATCAGTGCCTCCTCGGGGGGGGACCCATACGAGCAGTACTTC
TRBV7-8	.	TRBJ2-7	.	CASSFDRTPPYEQYF	TGTGCCAGCAGCTTCGACAGGACCCCTCCCTACGAGCAGTACTTC
TRBV7-3	.	TRBJ2-5	TRBD1	CASSDTGTARETQYF	TGTGCCAGCAGCGACACCGGGACAGCAAGGGAGACCCAGTACTTC
TRBV11-3	.	TRBJ2-3	TRBD2	CASSIGAGGTDTQYF	TGTGCCAGCAGCATAGGGGCGGGAGGCACAGATACGCAGTATTTT
TRBV3-1/TRBV3-2	.	TRBJ1-4	TRBD1	CASSPQGAREKLFF	TGTGCCAGCAGCCCACAGGGGGCTAGGGAAAAACTGTTTTTT
TRBV7-6	.	TRBJ1-2	TRBD1	CASSSGTGPNYGYTF	TGTGCCAGCAGCTCAGGGACAGGGCCCAACTATGGCTACACCTTC
TRBV18	once	TRBJ2-5	.	CASSRAGGETQYF	TGTGCCAGCTCAAGGGCCGGCGGGGAGACCCAGTACTTC
TRBV20-1	.	TRBJ2-7	.	CSASPLEQYF	TGCAGTGCTAGCCCCCTCGAGCAGTACTTC
TRBV5-6	.	TRBJ1-2	.	CASRPRGANYGYTF	TGTGCCAGCAGGCCACGTGGAGCTAACTATGGCTACACCTTC
TRBV12-5	.	TRBJ2-3	TRBD2	CASGFQTSGTRTDTQYF	TGTGCTAGTGGTTTCCAAACTAGCGGGACTCGCACAGATACGCAGTATTTT
TRBV7-9	.	TRBJ1-2	.	CASSPSPGSYYGYTF	TGTGCCAGCAGCCCCTCTCCAGGGTCTTACTATGGCTACACCTTC
TRBV28	.	TRBJ1-6	.	CASMYGGLHSPLHF	TGTGCCAGCATGTACGGCGGTCTACATTCACCCCTCCACTTT
TRBV30	.	TRBJ1-3	.	CAWSVLGLSGNTIYF	TGTGCCTGGAGTGTACTCGGACTCTCTGGAAACACCATATATTTT
TRBV3-1/TRBV3-2	.	TRBJ1-5	TRBD1	CASSQGTGGNQPQHF	TGTGCCAGCAGCCAAGGGACAGGGGGCAATCAGCCCCAGCATTTT
TRBV27	.	TRBJ2-6	TRBD1	CASSYHDRGISGANVLTF	TGTGCCAGCAGTTACCACGACAGGGGAATATCTGGGGCCAACGTCCTGACTTTC
TRBV25-1	.	TRBJ2-3	.	CASRAQGSTDTQYF	TGTGCCAGCAGGGCCCAGGGAAGCACAGATACGCAGTATTTT
TRBV4-1	.	TRBJ2-3	TRBD2	CASSPSRTSGGRTDTQYF	TGCGCCAGCAGCCCCTCTCGGACTAGCGGGGGACGCACAGATACGCAGTATTTT
TRBV29-1	.	TRBJ2-7	TRBD1	CSVQETGGVSSYEQYF	TGCAGCGTTCAGGAGACAGGGGGCGTCTCCTCCTACGAGCAGTACTTC
TRBV7-2	.	TRBJ1-1	.	CASSFQGPTMNTEAFF	TGTGCCAGCAGCTTCCAGGGGCCTACCATGAACACTGAAGCTTTCTTT
TRBV7-9	once	TRBJ2-7	TRBD2	CASSLGGRSYEQYF	TGTGCCAGCAGCTTGGGCGGGAGGTCTTACGAGCAGTACTTC
TRBV27	.	TRBJ1-6	.	CASSLGTRNSPLHF	TGTGCCAGCAGTTTAGGCACCCGAAATTCACCCCTCCACTTT
TRBV5-4	.	TRBJ1-2	.	CASSQRRGGRGYTF	TGTGCCAGCAGCCAGCGTAGGGGGGGTCGCGGCTACACCTTC
TRBV3-1/TRBV3-2	.	TRBJ2-2	TRBD2	CASSQGTSGRFRDAGELFF	TGTGCCAGCAGCCAAGGGACTAGCGGGAGGTTCCGAGACGCCGGGGAGCTGTTTTTT
TRBV7-2	few	TRBJ1-1	TRBD1	CASSRTGDLNTEAFF	TGTGCCAGCAGCCGGACAGGGGACCTTAACACTGAAGCTTTCTTT
TRBV14	.	TRBJ2-4	.	CASSQGGGLLAKNIQYF	TGTGCCAGCAGCCAAGGTGGAGGATTACTAGCCAAAAACATTCAGTACTTC
TRBV10-2	.	TRBJ1-3	.	CASREQGSRNTIYF	TGCGCCAGCAGAGAACAGGGTTCTAGAAACACCATATATTTT
TRBV6-2/TRBV6-3	few	TRBJ2-7	TRBD2	CASSSAGGGSYEQYF	TGTGCCAGCAGTTCCGCCGGGGGGGGCTCCTACGAGCAGTACTTC
TRBV28	.	TRBJ1-5	.	CASSLHGYNQPQHF	TGTGCCAGCAGTTTACACGGTTACAATCAGCCCCAGCATTTT
TRBV27	.	TRBJ2-7	.	CASSLKWRGGYEQYF	TGTGCCAGCAGTTTAAAGTGGCGGGGTGGGTACGAGCAGTACTTC
TRBV30	.	TRBJ1-6	TRBD1	CAWGTGRPYNSPLHF	TGTGCCTGGGGGACAGGGAGACCCTATAATTCACCCCTCCACTTT
TRBV3-1/TRBV3-2	.	TRBJ2-2	TRBD2	CASSQWGGGRIGELFF	TGTGCCAGCAGCCAATGGGGGGGAGGAAGAATCGGGGAGCTGTTTTTT
TRBV28	once	TRBJ2-3	.	CASRATDTQYF	TGTGCCAGCAGGGCCACAGATACGCAGTATTTT
TRBV3-1/TRBV3-2	.	TRBJ2-2	TRBD1	CASSQERQGPPELFF	TGTGCCAGCAGCCAAGAAAGACAGGGGCCCCCCGAGCTGTTTTTT
TRBV7-2	.	TRBJ2-7	TRBD1	CASSRKTGASLEQYF	TGTGCCAGCAGCCGTAAGACAGGGGCGTCCTTGGAGCAGTACTTC
TRBV5-4	.	TRBJ2-7	.	CASSLDAGEFYEQYF	TGTGCCAGCAGCTTGGACGCAGGGGAATTCTACGAGCAGTACTTC
TRBV9	.	TRBJ2-7	.	CASSVALRSYEQYF	TGTGCCAGCAGCGTAGCTCTCAGAAGCTACGAGCAGTACTTC